The TCR beta chain described here comes from a study of neurological immune-mediated disorders. The cDNA came from 5'RACE, which used 10-nucleotide random UMIs. TCRdb processed the 5' RACE reads anew with MiXCR; each CDR3 protein has one entry. The sample carries tens of thousands of distinct CDR3 sequences, 12% to 15% recorded once. This clonotype was seen at least ten times. CDR1 and CDR2 from the germline V gene are DFQATT and SNEGSKA (reference sequence). The CDR3 length is 14 residues. V gave up 6 bases and J gave up 3 bases, with 14 bases separating them. The specimen sequenced was PBMCs. The clonotype originates from a woman aged 50 to 60 in good health. This chain connects TRBV20-1 to TRBJ1-4, with TRBD1 as a possible D gene (5 bases). In DNA, the CDR3 is TGCAGTGCACAGAGGGGACCATCTAATGAAAAACTGTTTTTT. Residues: CSAQRGPSNEKLFF.